This T cell receptor beta chain is from a study of T cell responses to AZD1222 COVID-19 vaccine. Across the study: Some second doses came at about 4 weeks and others at about 12 weeks; these were pooled. Findings and caveats of the study: Donors in the cohort were predominantly white British and more often female, and clonal diversity was possibly underestimated.

Using immunoSEQ multiplex PCR, the repertoire was profiled, and TCRdb retains in-frame clones only, with some absent. In the table there are 150,000 to 200,000 clones, about 92% of which are singletons. Trimming pared 2 bases from V and 1 base from J, leaving 12 bases between. The CDR3 length is 14 residues. Germline lookup yields CDR1 GTSNPN and CDR2 SVGIG (reference sequence). About this clone: What it binds is not known.

J is TRBJ2-7 and V is TRBV30; D might be TRBD1 or TRBD2, each matching 5 bases. The sample was peripheral blood, taken on day 0 of AZD1222 vaccination. The sequence was obtained from an adult in good health. The CDR3 nucleotides are TGTGCCTGGAGTAGACTACAGGTGTCCTACGAGCAGTACTTC. This sequence encodes CAWSRLQVSYEQYF.